The 20 T cell receptor beta chains given below trace back to one sample, sequenced in a study of cytotoxic CD8 clonotypes in ibrutinib-treated CLL. Only in-frame clones appear in the TCRdb table, and some are missing; sequencing was by immunoSEQ multiplex PCR. The table shows around 77,000 clones, with more than 70% occurring only once. The sample was PBMCs, taken at disease progression, from a patient treated with ibrutinib. The receptors here all came from a human donor with chronic lymphocytic leukemia.

This chain uses TRBV21-1 with TRBJ2-5; the table's TRBD2 call for D was not verified on the DNA. TRBV21-1 represents a pseudogene. This CDR3 contains 17 residues. The DNA of the CDR3 is TGTGCCAGCAGAGCTCAGGAGGACCGGGCCTTACAAGAGACCCAGTACTTC. Its translation is CASRAQEDRALQETQYF.

The chain employs TRBV28 and TRBJ2-1, with TRBD1 matching over 7 bases. CDR1 and CDR2 from the germline V gene are MDHEN and SYDVKM. The J segment lost 7 bases and the V segment lost 8 bases, leaving 8 bases of the junction unmatched. The CDR3 totals 13 residues. CDR3: CASEPGQRNEQFF. CDR3 coding DNA: TGTGCCAGCGAACCGGGACAGCGGAATGAGCAGTTCTTC.

This chain links TRBV10-3 with TRBJ2-2, with 7 bases fitting TRBD1. Per the germline V gene, CDR1 is ENHRY and CDR2 is SYGVKD. Trimming removed 4 bases from V and 3 bases from J; junction bases left unmatched: 5. This CDR3 spans 15 amino acids. DNA for the CDR3: TGTGCCATCAGTGTTGACAGGGTACACACCGGGGAGCTGTTTTTT. Protein sequence: CAISVDRVHTGELFF.

Notes on this clone: In the same sample, other DNA sequences code for this CDR3. The CDR3 reads CASSTPRETQYF. In DNA form, the CDR3 reads TGCGCCAGCAGCACGCCCCGGGAGACCCAGTACTTC. This chain uses TRBV5-1 with TRBJ2-5; D not certain. The CDR3 covers 12 residues. Germline assignment: CDR1 SGHRS and CDR2 YFSETQ. V lost 4 bases and J 5 bases, leaving 9 bases between the germline ends.

This clone was observed a handful of times. The chain links TRBV10-2 to TRBJ2-7; D possibly corresponds to TRBD1 (5 bases). V lost 4 bases and J lost 5, with 12 bases in between. This CDR3 is built from 13 residues. Germline V CDR1 and CDR2: WSHSY, SAAADI. The CDR3 is CASSVWQGNEQYF. CDR3 DNA: TGCGCCAGCAGTGTTTGGCAGGGCAACGAGCAGTACTTC.

This chain joins TRBV10-3 and TRBJ2-1; 9 bases are a match to TRBD2. J lost 7 bases, V lost 0 bases, and 10 bases had no gene match. Germline loops: CDR1 ENHRY, CDR2 SYGVKD. This CDR3 contains 17 residues. The CDR3 DNA sequence: TGTGCCATCAGTGAGTCGATGGCGGGAGGGCCGGGGAATGAGCAGTTCTTC. This sequence encodes CAISESMAGGPGNEQFF.

The chain uses TRBV2 and TRBJ2-3; D gene uncertain. Germline loops: CDR1 SNHLY, CDR2 FYNNEI. Trimming shortened V by 7 bases and J by 5 bases, and 7 bases separated the two germline ends. This CDR3 region has 11 residues. The DNA of the CDR3 is TGTGCCAGCATGGGGTTAGATACGCAGTATTTT. Its translation: CASMGLDTQYF. The full variable domain, in which reference TRBV2 and TRBJ2-3 provide the parts outside the CDR3, is EPEVTQTPSHQVTQMGQEVILRCVPISNHLYFYWYRQILGQKVEFLVSFYNNEISEKSEIFDDQFSVERPDGSNFTLKIRSTKLEDSAMYFCASMGLDTQYFGPGTRLTVL.

This sequence joins TRBV11-2 and TRBJ2-5; D is unclear. This CDR3 is built from 15 residues. CDR1 SGHAT and CDR2 FQNNGV come from the germline V gene. The V gene lost 5 bases and the J gene lost 5 bases, with 18 bases spanning the gap. In DNA form, the CDR3 reads TGTGCCAGCAGCCCATGGCGCGGTGTGGGGGAGACCCAGTACTTC. It translates to CASSPWRGVGETQYF.

The DNA for the CDR3 is TGTGCCAGCAGCTTAGTCGCAGCTAACTATGGCTACACCTTC. As protein: CASSLVAANYGYTF. The chain combines TRBV7-9 with TRBJ1-2; no definite D call. The CDR3 is made up of 14 amino acids. Germline assignment: CDR1 SEHNR and CDR2 FQNEAQ (reference sequence). Trimming shortened V by 1 base and J by 0 bases, and 6 bases separated the two germline ends.

The table lists this clone with a few counts. This chain links TRBV19 with TRBJ1-5; D may be TRBD1 (6 bases). The ends were cut back, 1 base at V and 5 bases at J, with 18 bases in the middle. CDR1 is LNHDA, CDR2 SQIVND, per germline (reference sequence). There are 17 residues in the CDR3. In DNA form, the CDR3 reads TGTGCCAGTAGTATAGTGGGGGCAGGGCCCAACGATCAGCCCCAGCATTTT. This codes for CASSIVGAGPNDQPQHF. The variable domain in full, completed from reference TRBV19 and TRBJ1-5, reads DGGITQSPKYLFRKEGQNVTLSCEQNLNHDAMYWYRQDPGQGLRLIYYSQIVNDFQKGDIAEGYSVSREKKESFPLTVTSAQKNPTAFYLCASSIVGAGPNDQPQHFGDGTRLSIL.

Only one count was recorded for this clone. The DNA for the CDR3 is TGTGCCAGCAGCCAACGGGACAGGGGCTGGCATCAGCCCCAGCATTTT. Amino acids: CASSQRDRGWHQPQHF. This chain joins TRBV4-2 and TRBJ1-5; TRBD1 matches 10 bases. V gave up 2 bases and J gave up 5 bases; unmatched junction bases: 6. The V gene's germline CDR1 is LGHNA and CDR2 YNFKEQ. The CDR3 runs to 16 residues.

The chain uses TRBV5-5 and TRBJ1-4, with 10 positions matching TRBD1. Germline CDR1 and CDR2: SGHKS and YYEKEE (reference sequence). CDR3 length: 15 amino acids. The trim removed 2 bases at V and 5 bases at J, leaving 3 bases unmatched. The CDR3 DNA follows: TGTGCCAGCAGCTTTGAGGGACAGGGGAATGAAAAACTGTTTTTT. Protein product: CASSFEGQGNEKLFF.

Concerning this clone: The same CDR3 is also encoded by other DNA sequences in this sample. The chain joins TRBV5-1 to TRBJ2-2, with D unclear. The germline CDR1 and CDR2 sequences are SGHRS and YFSETQ. Deletions cut 0 bases from V and 7 bases from J, with 4 bases between. The CDR3 has 12 residues. CDR3 sequence reads: CASSLDRGELFF. The CDR3 nucleotides read TGCGCCAGCAGCTTGGACCGCGGGGAGCTGTTTTTT.

The chain joins TRBV9 to TRBJ2-3, with D perhaps matching TRBD1 (5 bases). The CDR3 totals 16 residues. CDR1 and CDR2 (germline): SGDLS, YYNGEE. V lost 3 bases and J 0 bases, leaving 14 bases between the germline ends. CDR3 nucleotides: TGTGCCAGCAGCGAGGGGTCTTCCGTTAGCACAGATACGCAGTATTTT. Its translation: CASSEGSSVSTDTQYF.

This clone was counted between two and nine times. This rearrangement joins TRBV25-1 to TRBJ1-2; D possibly corresponds to TRBD1 (5 bases). Per germline, CDR1 MGHDK and CDR2 SYGVNS. Trimming removed 1 base at V and 2 bases at J, with 14 bases between. This CDR3 is 16 amino acids long. CDR3 DNA sequence: TGTGCCAGCAGTGAATGGGGGATGACAGCAAACTATGGCTACACCTTC. Translated: CASSEWGMTANYGYTF.

The chain has TRBV7-2 and TRBJ1-2; D is unresolved. The CDR3 is 14 residues long. V lost 5 bases and J lost 4, with 14 bases in between. Germline V gene sequence: CDR1 SGHTA, CDR2 FQGNSA. CDR3 nucleotide sequence: TGTGCCAGCAGCCCCCCTCTTCGGGCCTATGGCTACACCTTC. This sequence encodes CASSPPLRAYGYTF.

V gene TRBV5-1 combines with J gene TRBJ2-7; 9 bases are a match to TRBD2. Germline V lookup: CDR1 SGHRS, CDR2 YFSETQ. The trim removed 2 bases at V and 2 bases at J, leaving 2 bases unmatched. The CDR3 is 14 residues long. The CDR3 is CASSLSSGAYEQYF. CDR3 DNA sequence: TGCGCCAGCAGCTTATCTAGCGGGGCCTACGAGCAGTACTTC.

The DNA of the CDR3 is TGTGCCAGCAGTTTGACAGGTAACGGCGAGCAGTACTTC. The encoded protein is CASSLTGNGEQYF. V and J are TRBV27 and TRBJ2-7; tentatively, D is TRBD1 (6 bases). The CDR3 consists of 13 residues. Germline-derived CDR1 and CDR2 are MNHEY and SMNVEV (reference sequence). The V end lost 3 bases, the J end lost 6 bases, and 12 bases lay between the germline ends.

The J gene is TRBJ2-5, the V gene TRBV30; a possible D gene is TRBD2 (6 bases). Germline V gene sequence: CDR1 GTSNPN, CDR2 SVGIG (reference sequence). This CDR3 comprises 13 residues. With 8 bases removed from V and 5 bases from J, the gap between germline ends came to 18 bases. This chain's CDR3 is CAGSAGLQETQYF. The CDR3 DNA follows: TGTGCCGGGTCAGCGGGCTTGCAGGAGACCCAGTACTTC.

The chain carries TRBV9 and TRBJ2-1; possibly TRBD2 for D (5 bases). Germline values: CDR1 SGDLS, CDR2 YYNGEE. Trimming left V 1 base short and J 9 bases short, with 11 bases between. CDR3 length equals 13 residues. CDR3 bases: TGTGCCAGCAGCGTACTAGAGGGCACTGAGCAGTTCTTC. Its protein is CASSVLEGTEQFF.